This TCR beta chain originates from a study of shared clonotypes between healthy human individuals. The J segment lost 5 bases and the V segment lost 5 bases, leaving 12 bases of the junction unmatched. Germline V gene lookup returns CDR1 SGHTA and CDR2 FQGTGA. This CDR3 is 16 amino acids long. Concerning this clone: The antigen is unknown.

Measured with immunoSEQ multiplex PCR; TCRdb has only the in-frame clones, and not every one. This sample has 2 million to 2.5 million clones, with over 90% found just once. Recent acute infections and vaccinations were absent in the healthy HIV-negative adult donors. Study-level results: A reduction in generation probabilities was seen for non-shared clonotypes relative to those shared by all four donors.

What was sequenced was naive CD4+ T cells from PBMCs. Subset specified: CD45RA+ positively selected. This sequence was found in a man aged 18 to 30 in good health. Some clones in this sample may be carry-over from other donors' samples. The rearrangement links TRBV7-3 to TRBJ2-5; 9 bases align to TRBD1. The CDR3 spells CASSPQPGQGSETQYF. CDR3 bases: TGTGCCAGCAGCCCTCAACCGGGACAGGGTTCCGAGACCCAGTACTTC. Based on the CDR3 plus reference TRBV7-3 and TRBJ2-5, the full variable domain is GAGVSQTPSNKVTEKGKYVELRCDPISGHTALYWYRQSLGQGPEFLIYFQGTGAADDSGLPNDRFFAVRPEGSVSTLKIQRTERGDSAVYLCASSPQPGQGSETQYFGPGTRLLVL.